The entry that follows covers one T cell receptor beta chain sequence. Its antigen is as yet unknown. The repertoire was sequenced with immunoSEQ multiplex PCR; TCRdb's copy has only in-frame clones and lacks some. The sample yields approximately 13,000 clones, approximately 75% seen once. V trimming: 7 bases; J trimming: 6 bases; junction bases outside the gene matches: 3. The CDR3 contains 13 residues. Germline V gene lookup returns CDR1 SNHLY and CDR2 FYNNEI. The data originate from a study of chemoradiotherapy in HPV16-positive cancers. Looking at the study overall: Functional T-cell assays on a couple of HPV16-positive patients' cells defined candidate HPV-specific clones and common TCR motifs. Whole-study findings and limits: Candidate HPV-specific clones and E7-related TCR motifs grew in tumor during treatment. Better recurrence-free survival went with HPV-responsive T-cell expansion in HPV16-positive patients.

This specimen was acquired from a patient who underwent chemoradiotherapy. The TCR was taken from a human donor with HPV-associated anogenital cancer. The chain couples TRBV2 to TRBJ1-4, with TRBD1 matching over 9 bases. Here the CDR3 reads CASNRDRDEKLFF. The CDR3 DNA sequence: TGTGCCAGCAACCGGGACAGGGATGAAAAACTGTTTTTT. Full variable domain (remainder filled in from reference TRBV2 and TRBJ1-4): EPEVTQTPSHQVTQMGQEVILRCVPISNHLYFYWYRQILGQKVEFLVSFYNNEISEKSEIFDDQFSVERPDGSNFTLKIRSTKLEDSAMYFCASNRDRDEKLFFGSGTQLSVL.